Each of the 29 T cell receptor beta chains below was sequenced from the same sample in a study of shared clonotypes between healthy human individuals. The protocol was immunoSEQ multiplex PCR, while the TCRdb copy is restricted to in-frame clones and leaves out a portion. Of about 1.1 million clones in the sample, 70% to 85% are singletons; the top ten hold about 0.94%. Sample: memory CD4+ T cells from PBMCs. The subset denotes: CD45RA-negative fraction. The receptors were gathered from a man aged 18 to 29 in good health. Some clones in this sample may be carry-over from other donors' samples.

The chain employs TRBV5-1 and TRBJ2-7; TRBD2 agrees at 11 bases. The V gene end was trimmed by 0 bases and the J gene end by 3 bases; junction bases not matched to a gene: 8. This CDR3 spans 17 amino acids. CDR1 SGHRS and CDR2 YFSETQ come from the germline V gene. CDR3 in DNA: TGCGCCAGCAGCTTGGCCGGGCTAGCGGGAGGAAACTACGAGCAGTACTTC. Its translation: CASSLAGLAGGNYEQYF.

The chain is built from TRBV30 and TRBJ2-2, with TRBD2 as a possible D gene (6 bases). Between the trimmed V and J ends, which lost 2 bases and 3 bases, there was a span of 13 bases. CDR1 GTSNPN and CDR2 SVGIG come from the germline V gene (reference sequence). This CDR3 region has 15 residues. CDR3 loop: CAWSSLGSYTGELFF. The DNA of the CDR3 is TGTGCCTGGAGTTCCCTCGGGAGTTACACCGGGGAGCTGTTTTTT.

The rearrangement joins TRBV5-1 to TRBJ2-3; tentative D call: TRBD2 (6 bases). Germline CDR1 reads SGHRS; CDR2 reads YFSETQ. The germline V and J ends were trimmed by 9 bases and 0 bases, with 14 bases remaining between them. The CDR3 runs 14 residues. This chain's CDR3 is CATTRGGSTDTQYF. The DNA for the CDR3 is TGCGCCACGACTAGGGGCGGGAGCACAGATACGCAGTATTTT. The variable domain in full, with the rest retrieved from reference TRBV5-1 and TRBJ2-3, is KAGVTQTPRYLIKTRGQQVTLSCSPISGHRSVSWYQQTPGQGLQFLFEYFSETQRNKGNFPGRFSGRQFSNSRSEMNVSTLELGDSALYLCATTRGGSTDTQYFGPGTRLTVL.

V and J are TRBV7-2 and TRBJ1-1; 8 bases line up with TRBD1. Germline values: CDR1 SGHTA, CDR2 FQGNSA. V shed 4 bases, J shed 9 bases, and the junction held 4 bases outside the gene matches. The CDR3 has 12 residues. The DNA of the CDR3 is TGTGCCAGCAGCTCCCGACAGGGGCAAGCTTTCTTT. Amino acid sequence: CASSSRQGQAFF. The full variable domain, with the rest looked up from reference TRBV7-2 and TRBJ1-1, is GAGVSQSPSNKVTEKGKDVELRCDPISGHTALYWYRQSLGQGLEFLIYFQGNSAPDKSGLPSDRFSAERTGGSVSTLTIQRTQQEDSAVYLCASSSRQGQAFFGQGTRLTVV.

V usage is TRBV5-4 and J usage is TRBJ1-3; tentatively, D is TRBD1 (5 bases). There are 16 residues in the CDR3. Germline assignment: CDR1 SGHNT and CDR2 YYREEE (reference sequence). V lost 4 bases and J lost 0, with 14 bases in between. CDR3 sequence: CASSPGPTRSGNTIYF. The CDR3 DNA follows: TGTGCCAGCAGCCCGGGACCCACCCGCTCTGGAAACACCATATATTTT.

CDR3 in DNA: TGCGCCAGCAGCCAAGGGCGTGAGGAGACCCAGTACTTC. It codes for CASSQGREETQYF. The genes are TRBV4-1 and TRBJ2-5; D is ambiguous. The germline gives CDR1 MGHRA, CDR2 YSYEKL. The CDR3 spans 13 residues. The ends were cut back, 1 base at V and 5 bases at J, with 8 bases in the middle.

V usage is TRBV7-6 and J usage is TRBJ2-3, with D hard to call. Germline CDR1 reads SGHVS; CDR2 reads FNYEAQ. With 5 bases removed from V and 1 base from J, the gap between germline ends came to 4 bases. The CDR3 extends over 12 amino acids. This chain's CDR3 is CASSTRTDTQYF. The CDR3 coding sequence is TGTGCCAGCAGCACCCGCACAGATACGCAGTATTTT.

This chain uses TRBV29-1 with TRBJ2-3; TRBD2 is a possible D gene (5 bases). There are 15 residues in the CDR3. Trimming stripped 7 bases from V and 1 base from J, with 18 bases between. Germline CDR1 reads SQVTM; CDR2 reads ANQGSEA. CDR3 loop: CSAKWRPRRTDTQYF. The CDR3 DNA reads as TGCAGCGCTAAGTGGAGGCCCCGCCGCACAGATACGCAGTATTTT.

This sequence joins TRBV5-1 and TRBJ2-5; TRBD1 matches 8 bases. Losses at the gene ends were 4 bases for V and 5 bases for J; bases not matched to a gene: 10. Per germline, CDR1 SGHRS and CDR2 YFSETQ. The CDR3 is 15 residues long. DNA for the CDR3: TGCGCCAGCAGCCCGCCGGGACAGGCGGGTGAGACCCAGTACTTC. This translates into CASSPPGQAGETQYF.

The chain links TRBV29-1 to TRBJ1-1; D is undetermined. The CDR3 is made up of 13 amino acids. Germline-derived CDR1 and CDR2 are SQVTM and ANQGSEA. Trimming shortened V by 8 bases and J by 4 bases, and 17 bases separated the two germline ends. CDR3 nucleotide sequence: TGCAGCCCCCTGGCAAGGGTCGGCACTGAAGCTTTCTTT. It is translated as CSPLARVGTEAFF.

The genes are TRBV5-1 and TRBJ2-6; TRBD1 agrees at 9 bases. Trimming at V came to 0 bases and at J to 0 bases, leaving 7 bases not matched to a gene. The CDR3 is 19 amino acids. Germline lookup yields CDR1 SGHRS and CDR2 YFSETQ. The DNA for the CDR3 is TGCGCCAGCAGCTTGGGACCGGGACAGGGCCCCTCTGGGGCCAACGTCCTGACTTTC. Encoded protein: CASSLGPGQGPSGANVLTF.

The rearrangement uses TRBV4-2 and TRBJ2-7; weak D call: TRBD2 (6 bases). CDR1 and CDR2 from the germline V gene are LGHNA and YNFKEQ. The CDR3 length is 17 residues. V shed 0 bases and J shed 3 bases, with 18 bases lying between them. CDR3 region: CASSQEPPGEPGYEQYF. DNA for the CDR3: TGTGCCAGCAGCCAAGAACCTCCGGGGGAGCCGGGCTACGAGCAGTACTTC.

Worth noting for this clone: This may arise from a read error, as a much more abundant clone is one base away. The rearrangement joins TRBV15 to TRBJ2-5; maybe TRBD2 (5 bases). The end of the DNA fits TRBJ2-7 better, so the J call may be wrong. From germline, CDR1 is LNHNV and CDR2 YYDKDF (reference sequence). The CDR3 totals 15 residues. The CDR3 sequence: CATSRDRSGGREQYF. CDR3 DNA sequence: TGTGCCACCAGCAGAGATCGAAGCGGTGGGCGCGAGCAGTACTTC.

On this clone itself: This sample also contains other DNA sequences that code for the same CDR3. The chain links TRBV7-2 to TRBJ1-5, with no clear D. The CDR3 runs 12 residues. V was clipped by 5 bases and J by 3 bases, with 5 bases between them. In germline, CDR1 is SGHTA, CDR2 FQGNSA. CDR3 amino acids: CASSRDNQPQHF. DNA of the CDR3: TGTGCCAGCAGCCGAGACAATCAGCCCCAGCATTTT.

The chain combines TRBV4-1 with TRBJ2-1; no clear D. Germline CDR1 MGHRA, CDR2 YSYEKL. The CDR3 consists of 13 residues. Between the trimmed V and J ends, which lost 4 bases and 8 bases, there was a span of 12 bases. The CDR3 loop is CASSLRVRDEQFF. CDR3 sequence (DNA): TGCGCCAGCAGCCTAAGAGTAAGGGATGAGCAGTTCTTC.

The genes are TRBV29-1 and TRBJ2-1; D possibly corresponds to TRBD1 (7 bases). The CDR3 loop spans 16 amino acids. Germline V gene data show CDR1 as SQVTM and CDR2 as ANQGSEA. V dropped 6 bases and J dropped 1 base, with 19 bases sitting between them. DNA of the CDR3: TGCAGCGTCAGTAACCCCAGGGGGAGGTCCTACAATGAGCAGTTCTTC. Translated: CSVSNPRGRSYNEQFF.

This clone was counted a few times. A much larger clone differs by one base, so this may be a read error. The DNA for the CDR3 is TGTGCCAGCAGCACCGACAGGGCTGGGGCCAACGTCCTGACTTTC. Its translation is CASSTDRAGANVLTF. The gene calls are TRBV2 and TRBJ2-6; 7 bases agree with TRBD1. The CDR3 sequence is 15 residues long. Germline values: CDR1 SNHLY, CDR2 FYNNEI. V shed 6 bases and J 2 bases; nucleotides not matched to a gene: 4.

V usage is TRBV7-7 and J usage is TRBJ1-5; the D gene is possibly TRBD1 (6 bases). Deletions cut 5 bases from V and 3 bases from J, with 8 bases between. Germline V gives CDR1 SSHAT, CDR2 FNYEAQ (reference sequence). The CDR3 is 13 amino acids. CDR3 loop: CASSGGLNQPQHF. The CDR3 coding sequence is TGTGCCAGCAGCGGGGGCCTCAATCAGCCCCAGCATTTT.

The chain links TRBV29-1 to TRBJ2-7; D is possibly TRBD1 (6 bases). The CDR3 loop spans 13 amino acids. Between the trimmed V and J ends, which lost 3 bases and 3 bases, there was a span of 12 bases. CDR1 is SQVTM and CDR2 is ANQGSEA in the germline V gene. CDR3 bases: TGCAGCGTTGACCCCCCGGGACACTACGAGCAGTACTTC. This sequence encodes CSVDPPGHYEQYF.

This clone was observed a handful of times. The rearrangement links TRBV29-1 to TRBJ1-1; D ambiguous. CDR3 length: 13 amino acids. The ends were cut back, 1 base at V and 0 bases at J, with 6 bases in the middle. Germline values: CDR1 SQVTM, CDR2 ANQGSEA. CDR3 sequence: CSVEGKLNTEAFF. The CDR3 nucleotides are TGCAGCGTTGAAGGGAAGCTGAACACTGAAGCTTTCTTT.

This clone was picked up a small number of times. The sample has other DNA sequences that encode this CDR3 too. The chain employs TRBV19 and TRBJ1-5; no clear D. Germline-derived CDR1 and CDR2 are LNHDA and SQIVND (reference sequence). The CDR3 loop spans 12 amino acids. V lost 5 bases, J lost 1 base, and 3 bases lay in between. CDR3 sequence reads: CASSLSNQPQHF. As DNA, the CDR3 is TGTGCCAGTAGTCTAAGCAATCAGCCCCAGCATTTT.

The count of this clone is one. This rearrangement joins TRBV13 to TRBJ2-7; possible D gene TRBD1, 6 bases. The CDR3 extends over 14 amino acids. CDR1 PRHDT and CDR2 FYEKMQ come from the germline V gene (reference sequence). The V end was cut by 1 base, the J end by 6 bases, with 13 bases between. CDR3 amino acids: CASSLVGRTAEQYF. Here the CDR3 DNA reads TGTGCCAGCAGCTTAGTAGGACGGACAGCCGAGCAGTACTTC.

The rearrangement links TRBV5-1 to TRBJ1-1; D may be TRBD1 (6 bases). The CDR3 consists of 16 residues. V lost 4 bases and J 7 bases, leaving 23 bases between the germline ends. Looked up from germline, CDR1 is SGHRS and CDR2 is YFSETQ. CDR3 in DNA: TGCGCCAGCAGCCCAACGAGTGGGGGCAAGGATGGTGAAGCTTTCTTT. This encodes CASSPTSGGKDGEAFF. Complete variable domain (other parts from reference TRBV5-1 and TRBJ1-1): KAGVTQTPRYLIKTRGQQVTLSCSPISGHRSVSWYQQTPGQGLQFLFEYFSETQRNKGNFPGRFSGRQFSNSRSEMNVSTLELGDSALYLCASSPTSGGKDGEAFFGQGTRLTVV.

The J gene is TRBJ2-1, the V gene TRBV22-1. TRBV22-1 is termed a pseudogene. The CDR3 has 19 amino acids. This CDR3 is CPGSAPKSDPPRRYNEQFF. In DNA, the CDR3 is TGTCCTGGGAGCGCACCCAAGTCGGATCCCCCTCGCCGCTACAATGAGCAGTTCTTC.

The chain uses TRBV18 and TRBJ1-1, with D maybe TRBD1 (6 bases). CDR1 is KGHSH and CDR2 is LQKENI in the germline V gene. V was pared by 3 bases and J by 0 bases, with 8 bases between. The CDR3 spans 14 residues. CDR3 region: CASSPKGVNTEAFF. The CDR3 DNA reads TGTGCCAGCTCACCTAAGGGGGTGAACACTGAAGCTTTCTTT.

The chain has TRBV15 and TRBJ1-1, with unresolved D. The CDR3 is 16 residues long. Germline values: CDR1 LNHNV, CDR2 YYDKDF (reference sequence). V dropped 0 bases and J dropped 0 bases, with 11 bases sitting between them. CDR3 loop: CATSRDHGVVNTEAFF. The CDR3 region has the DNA TGTGCCACCAGCAGAGATCATGGGGTCGTGAACACTGAAGCTTTCTTT.

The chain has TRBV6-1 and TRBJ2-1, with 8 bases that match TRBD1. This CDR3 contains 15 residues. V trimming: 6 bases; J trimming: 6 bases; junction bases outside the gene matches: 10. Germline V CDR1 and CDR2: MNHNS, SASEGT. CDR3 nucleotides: TGTGCCAGCAGAACCGGACAGGGATATAGCAATGAGCAGTTCTTC. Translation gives CASRTGQGYSNEQFF.

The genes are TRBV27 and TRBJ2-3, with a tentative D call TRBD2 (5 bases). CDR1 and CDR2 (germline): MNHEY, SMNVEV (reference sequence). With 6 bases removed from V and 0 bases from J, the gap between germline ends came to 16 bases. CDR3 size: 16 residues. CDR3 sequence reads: CASRTSDWGSTDTQYF. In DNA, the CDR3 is TGTGCCAGCAGAACCTCGGACTGGGGTAGCACAGATACGCAGTATTTT.

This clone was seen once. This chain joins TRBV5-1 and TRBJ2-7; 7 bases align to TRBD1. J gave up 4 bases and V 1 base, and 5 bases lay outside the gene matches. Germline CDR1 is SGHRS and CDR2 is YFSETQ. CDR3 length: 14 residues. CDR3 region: CASSLNRGNYEQYF. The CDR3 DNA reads TGCGCCAGCAGCTTGAACAGGGGAAATTACGAGCAGTACTTC.